The clone carrying this T cell receptor beta chain was picked up a small number of times. The antigen is undetermined. The sample originates from a study of vaccination effects on CD4 cells after COVID-19. Whole-study context: Antigen-specific CD4+ T cells were first expanded with viral peptide pools by the ViraFEST assay and only then sequenced. Some 2.2 million PBMC per well received approximately 10 IU/ml IL-2 and roughly 10 ug/ml peptides in culture. Findings and limits, study-wide: In healthy vaccinees, only 1 of 255 vaccine-induced clones cross-reacted with common cold coronaviruses.

Assay used: immunoSEQ multiplex PCR; TCRdb lists only in-frame clones, some missing. The table records around 41,000 clones, 82% of them present only once. Upon completion of about eleven days in culture, CD4+ T cells were isolated. Vaccine recipients had no previous SARS-CoV-2 infection; their nucleocapsid antibodies were negative. Trimming removed 0 bases at V and 2 bases at J, with 11 bases between. Per germline, CDR1 SGHRS and CDR2 YFSETQ. This CDR3 spans 15 amino acids. The chain links TRBV5-1 to TRBJ2-5; a possible D gene is TRBD2 (6 bases). The source is a human donor who received a COVID-19 vaccine. The sample consisted of CD4+ T cells from PBMCs cultured without peptide, taken before COVID-19 vaccination. The CDR3 sequence: CASSLDLARQETQYF. The CDR3 coding sequence is TGCGCCAGCAGCTTGGATCTAGCGCGGCAAGAGACCCAGTACTTC.